The text below deals with one T cell receptor beta chain. The CDR3 loop spans 17 amino acids. V shed 4 bases, J shed 4 bases, and the junction held 12 bases outside the gene matches. CDR1 and CDR2 from the germline V gene are SGDLS and YYNGEE. Each individual provided 1 to 8 samples (taken pretreatment and on-treatment). Data came from immunoSEQ multiplex PCR; TCRdb stores just in-frame clones and leaves some out. The sample has around 56,000 clones; just over 85% are singletons. The sample is drawn from a study of PD-L1 blockade in urothelial cancer. Whole-study context: Analyses were performed on blood at 3 weeks after treatment start (the second dose) and at 6 weeks.

Sequencing used PBMCs, obtained around atezolizumab (anti-PD-L1) treatment. V usage is TRBV9 and J usage is TRBJ2-1; 9 nucleotides line up with TRBD2. This clonotype was obtained from a man in his fifties or sixties with urothelial cancer. This CDR3 reads CASSFSPGLAIYNEQFF. CDR3 coding DNA: TGTGCCAGCAGCTTTAGCCCTGGACTAGCGATTTACAATGAGCAGTTCTTC.